The 16 T cell receptor delta chains presented below share a single source sample, sequenced in a study of gamma delta lymphoproliferative disorders and STAT genes. The receptor sequences were amplified from genomic DNA of peripheral blood mononuclear cells. TCRdb re-identified clones in the multiplex PCR reads via CATT. Among 1,500 to 2,000 delta-chain clones listed, about 3% were seen once. Input material: blood. These TCRs come from a human donor in good health.

This clone was picked up a small number of times. This likely stems from a read error, as it lies one base from a far larger clone. Other nucleotide sequences in the sample specify the same CDR3. The rearrangement links TRDV2 to TRDJ1, with 10 bases fitting TRDD3. The germline V gene encodes CDR1 GEAIGNYY and CDR2 EKD. This CDR3 has 17 residues. DNA of the CDR3: TGCGCCTGTGACGCACTGGGGGATCGCCTATACACCGATAAACTCATCTTT. Its protein product is CACDALGDRLYTDKLIF.

Concerning this clone itself: The protein recorded in TCRdb matches a much larger clone and deviates from this DNA's translation at residues 15 and 18, suggesting a read error; the protein here is obtained by translating the DNA. The CDR3: CACDTATGGPVTWDSRQTFF. In DNA form, the CDR3 reads TGTGCCTGTGACACCGCGACTGGGGGTCCCGTAACCTGGGACTCCCGACAGACGTTTTTC. The chain employs TRDV2 and TRDJ3, with 8 nucleotides matching TRDD3. This CDR3 is built from 20 residues. Germline V gene sequence: CDR1 GEAIGNYY, CDR2 EKD.

This clone has only a few counts. No DNA is shown, since the ends of the CDR3 on it are uncertain; the CDR3 is the one TCRdb lists. The rearrangement uses TRAV29/DV5 and TRDJ1; the table's D call, TRDD3, has no DNA check behind it. Both ends counted, the CDR3 spans 27 residues. Germline V gives CDR1 NSMFDY, CDR2 ISSIKDK. The CDR3: CSVLLCSKLRPSYTDTGDTLYTDKLIF.

This clone has only a few counts. A far larger clone differs by one base, so this is likely a read error. Other DNA sequences in this sample translate to the same CDR3. This CDR3 is CALGDLGDTLDKLIF. The CDR3 region has the DNA TGCGCTCTTGGGGACTTGGGGGATACGCTTGATAAACTCATCTTT. This chain links TRDV1 with TRDJ1, with TRDD3 matching 11 bases. Germline CDR1 TSWWSYY, CDR2 QGS. The CDR3 length is 15 residues.

This clone appeared a few times. One base separates it from a far larger clone, so it is likely a read error. This chain uses TRDV1 with TRDJ3; 12 positions match TRDD3. CDR3 length: 24 amino acids. CDR1 is TSWWSYY, CDR2 QGS, per germline. The chain's CDR3 is CALGEGESSYSDWGIPWDARQMFF. In DNA, the CDR3 is TGTGCTCTTGGGGAAGGGGAATCTTCCTACTCGGACTGGGGGATACCCTGGGACGCCCGACAGATGTTTTTC.

Comment on this clone: It differs at one base from a far larger clone, so likely a read error. The same CDR3 also results from other DNA sequences found in this sample. The V call is TRDV1, the J call TRDJ1, with 13 bases lining up with TRDD3. V trimming: 3 bases; J trimming: 9 bases; junction bases outside the gene matches: 25. This CDR3 is 21 amino acids long. Looked up from germline, CDR1 is TSWWSYY and CDR2 is QGS. Here the CDR3 DNA reads TGTGCTCTTGGGGAGCTAGAAGCGACCCGTACTGGGGGATACGCAAAAAGTCAACTCATCTTT. It codes for CALGELEATRTGGYAKSQLIF.

This clone came up a few times. No DNA is shown, since the ends of the CDR3 on it are uncertain; the CDR3 is the one TCRdb lists. This chain connects TRAV29/DV5 to TRDJ2. The germline gives CDR1 NSMFDY, CDR2 ISSIKDK. The CDR3 extends over 17 residues, inclusive of both ends. The CDR3 protein is CSVLLCSSNSGNTPLIF.

Worth noting for this clone: A far larger clone is one nucleotide away, so this likely arose from a read error. The same CDR3 can be traced to other DNA sequences in this sample. The CDR3 here is CACDTVRLGDTKTLSSWDTRQMFF. CDR3 coding DNA: TGTGCCTGTGATACCGTTCGCCTGGGGGATACCAAAACGCTAAGCTCCTGGGACACCCGACAGATGTTTTTC. V gene TRDV2 combines with J gene TRDJ3, with TRDD3 matching 11 bases. Germline values: CDR1 GEAIGNYY, CDR2 EKD. This CDR3 region has 24 residues. V lost 4 bases to trimming and J lost 0 bases; unmatched junction nucleotides: 22.

This clone was seen a handful of times. A far larger clone is just one base off, so this is likely a read error. Other DNA sequences in this sample translate to the same CDR3. The V call is TRDV1, the J call TRDJ1; 7 bases fit TRDD3. Germline CDR1 and CDR2: TSWWSYY and QGS. CDR3 length: 20 residues. The junction had 20 bases not matched to a gene; V was cut back by 1 base and J by 3 bases. For the CDR3, the DNA is TGTGCTCTTGGGGAACCCTACGCCAGGTGGGGGAACAGGGGAGCCGATAAACTCATCTTT. Translating it yields CALGEPYARWGNRGADKLIF.

To note about this clone: A far larger clone is off by one base, so a read error is likely. Other DNA sequences in the sample encode the same CDR3. V is TRDV2 and J is TRDJ1; D might be TRDD3 (5 bases). CDR3 length equals 17 residues. Germline V gene data show CDR1 as GEAIGNYY and CDR2 as EKD. The CDR3 is CACDTVEAGKDTDKLIF. The DNA of the CDR3 is TGTGCCTGCGACACCGTAGAGGCTGGGAAAGACACCGATAAACTCATCTTT.

This clone was observed a handful of times. The protein TCRdb gives is from a much larger clone and does not agree with this DNA's translation at residue 12, likely a read error; the protein shown here comes from the DNA. The J gene is TRDJ1, the V gene TRAV29/DV5; 8 positions match TRDD3. The CDR3 covers 20 residues. The germline V gene has CDR1 NSMFDY and CDR2 ISSIKDK. V shed 3 bases and J 3 bases; nucleotides not matched to a gene: 25. This chain's CDR3 is CAAITPLSVLGGTRPDKLIF. The CDR3 coding sequence is TGTGCAGCAATAACCCCACTCTCCGTACTGGGGGGTACGCGACCCGATAAACTCATCTTT.

For this clone: One base separates it from a far larger clone, so it is likely a read error. Other DNA sequences in the sample encode the same CDR3. The chain joins TRDV2 to TRDJ1; TRDD3 is a possible D gene (5 bases). Germline values: CDR1 GEAIGNYY, CDR2 EKD. The CDR3 has 17 amino acids. V lost 3 bases, J lost 0 bases, and 19 bases lay in between. The DNA for the CDR3 is TGTGCCTGTGACTCACTGGTCGATACAGCGTACACCGATAAACTCATCTTT. As protein: CACDSLVDTAYTDKLIF.

Of note for this clone: The mismatch at residue 4 between this DNA's translation and the TCRdb protein of a much larger clone likely reflects a read error; the protein shown is translated from the DNA. The genes are TRDV1 and TRDJ1; a possible D gene is TRDD2 (6 bases). CDR1 and CDR2 (germline): TSWWSYY, QGS. This CDR3 is built from 14 residues. This CDR3 is CALRDLLPTDKLIF. In DNA form, the CDR3 reads TGTGCTCTTAGGGATCTACTTCCTACCGATAAACTCATCTTT.

A note on this clone: This sequence is one base from a far larger clone and is likely a read error. The DNA is left out, because the CDR3 cannot be placed on it with certainty; the CDR3 is given as TCRdb lists it. The rearrangement uses TRAV29/DV5 and TRDJ1; the D call in the table, TRDD3, was not verified against the DNA. The germline V gene encodes CDR1 NSMFDY and CDR2 ISSIKDK. With termini counted, the CDR3 has 18 amino acids. CDR3 sequence reads: CSVLLCSNQADTGPKLIF.

This clone was counted between two and nine times. TCRdb's protein, taken from a much larger clone, differs from this DNA's translation at residue 14, likely owing to a read error; the protein displayed comes from the DNA. The gene calls are TRDV2 and TRDJ1; the match to TRDD2 covers 8 bases. The trim removed 0 bases at V and 4 bases at J, leaving 27 bases unmatched. The CDR3 sequence is 22 residues long. The V gene's germline CDR1 is GEAIGNYY and CDR2 EKD. The CDR3 loop is CACDTLPTSSVVGGTRDDKLIF. The CDR3 coding sequence is TGTGCCTGTGACACCCTTCCTACGTCCTCTGTGGTGGGGGGTACGCGGGACGATAAACTCATCTTT.

The sample holds a few counts of this clone. It differs at one base from a far larger clone, so likely a read error. Different DNA sequences within this sample yield the same CDR3. CDR3 nucleotide sequence: TGTGCCTGTGACGTACTGGGGGATACTATTCACACCGATAAACTCATCTTT. It codes for CACDVLGDTIHTDKLIF. The chain combines TRDV2 with TRDJ1; 12 nucleotides agree with TRDD3. After removal of 3 bases from V and 0 bases from J, the junction contained 7 bases not matched to a gene. This CDR3 is 17 amino acids long. The germline V gene encodes CDR1 GEAIGNYY and CDR2 EKD.